The 13 T cell receptor beta chains presented below share a single source sample, sequenced in a study of Graves' ophthalmopathy and Graves' hyperthyroidism. RNA transcripts provided the template for amplifying TCR beta CDR3 regions. HTBI primers were employed in first-round RT-PCR, then a second-round multiplex PCR followed. MiXCR, run by TCRdb on the multiplex PCR reads, gives a single entry per CDR3 protein. The sample records roughly 500,000 distinct CDR3 sequences, about an eighth being singletons. Sample: blood. These TCRs come from a woman aged 25 to 45 with Graves' ophthalmopathy.

This clonotype was seen only a few times. CDR3 nucleotides: TGCAGTGCTCCCGTCCGAAACACCATATATTTT. It translates to CSAPVRNTIYF. The chain has TRBV20-1 and TRBJ1-3; D is undetermined. CDR1 is DFQATT, CDR2 SNEGSKA, per germline (reference sequence). V gave up 5 bases and J gave up 5 bases, with 7 bases separating them. The CDR3 extends over 11 amino acids.

This clonotype was seen ten or more times. The chain combines TRBV14 with TRBJ1-1; TRBD1 matches 7 bases. Germline CDR1 SGHDN, CDR2 FVKESK. Germline trimming cut 2 bases from V and 5 bases from J; bases unmatched to any gene: 8. The CDR3 has 15 residues. This chain's CDR3 is CASSQNAGGTTEAFF. The CDR3 DNA sequence: TGTGCCAGCAGCCAAAATGCAGGGGGAACGACTGAAGCTTTCTTT.

The chain carries TRBV4-2 and TRBJ2-7, with TRBD2 matching over 8 bases. V lost 1 base to trimming and J lost 6 bases; unmatched junction nucleotides: 8. CDR1 and CDR2 (germline): LGHNA, YNFKEQ. The CDR3 loop spans 15 amino acids. The CDR3 region has the DNA TGTGCCAGCAGCCAAGGCGGAGCGGGAGAGGTCGAGCAGTACTTC. Translation: CASSQGGAGEVEQYF.

This clonotype has a count of ten or more. The V gene is TRBV6-5, the J gene TRBJ2-7; 9 bases map to TRBD1. V lost 3 bases and J lost 6; bases outside the gene matches: 12. CDR1 and CDR2 from the germline V gene are MNHEY and SVGAGI. CDR3 length: 16 amino acids. CDR3 nucleotides: TGTGCCAGCAGTTATCTCGCGGGCGGGACAGGGACCGAGCAGTACTTC. Translating gives CASSYLAGGTGTEQYF.

V usage is TRBV6-2 or TRBV6-3 and J usage is TRBJ1-2; 10 nucleotides match TRBD1. Per germline, CDR1 MNHEY and CDR2 SVGEGT. The CDR3 covers 14 residues. The V segment lost 6 bases and the J segment 8 bases; nucleotides outside the gene matches: 9. This chain's CDR3 is CASRPGGQGVGYTF. In nucleotides, the CDR3 is TGTGCCAGCAGACCAGGTGGACAGGGGGTCGGCTACACCTTC.

This clonotype was seen ten or more times. The chain is built from TRBV12-3 or TRBV12-4 and TRBJ1-5; D unresolved. Between the trimmed V and J ends, which lost 5 bases and 0 bases, there was a span of 14 bases. The CDR3 runs 16 residues. The CDR3 spells CASSPRTAYSNQPQHF. The CDR3 coding sequence is TGTGCCAGCAGTCCCAGGACGGCATATAGCAATCAGCCCCAGCATTTT.

This clonotype was observed at least ten times. The chain carries TRBV27 and TRBJ1-6; D not certain. Germline CDR1 and CDR2: MNHEY and SMNVEV (reference sequence). The length of the CDR3 is 13 residues. Trimming removed 5 bases at V and 9 bases at J, with 11 bases between. In DNA form, the CDR3 reads TGTGCCAGCAGTCCCCATGTGGTTTCACCCCTCCACTTT. It yields the protein CASSPHVVSPLHF.

In its sample, this clonotype was seen many times. V is TRBV7-3 and J is TRBJ1-6; the D gene is possibly TRBD1 (6 bases). Germline V CDR1 and CDR2: SGHTA, FQGTGA. V was cut by 3 bases and J by 9 bases, with 15 bases left in between. This CDR3 spans 15 amino acids. The CDR3 is CASSLGPQGSSPLHF. Written as DNA, the CDR3 is TGTGCCAGCAGCTTGGGTCCCCAGGGGAGTTCACCCCTCCACTTT.

This clonotype was counted between two and nine times. V is TRBV10-3 and J is TRBJ2-2; TRBD2 is a possible D gene (5 bases). Trimming cost V 2 bases and J 4 bases, with 11 bases left between them. CDR1 is ENHRY and CDR2 is SYGVKD in the germline V gene. This CDR3 has 15 amino acids. CDR3 residues: CAISELAGATGELFF. CDR3 DNA sequence: TGTGCCATCAGTGAGCTCGCGGGCGCCACCGGGGAGCTGTTTTTT.

The V gene is TRBV2, the J gene TRBJ2-7; TRBD1 might be the D (6 bases). Germline loops: CDR1 SNHLY, CDR2 FYNNEI. CDR3 length equals 13 residues. The germline V and J ends were trimmed by 4 bases and 3 bases, with 10 bases remaining between them. In nucleotides, the CDR3 is TGTGCCAGCAGTGGGGGGCAGGACTACGAGCAGTACTTC. Translated, it gives CASSGGQDYEQYF.

The chain couples TRBV6-1 to TRBJ2-7; D possibly corresponds to TRBD1 (6 bases). V dropped 8 bases and J dropped 3 bases, with 14 bases sitting between them. This CDR3 spans 13 amino acids. Germline CDR1 reads MNHNS; CDR2 reads SASEGT. CDR3 nucleotide sequence: TGTGCCAGCTGTCCCGGGACAAACTACGAGCAGTACTTC. This gives the protein CASCPGTNYEQYF.

There are many counts of this clonotype. J is TRBJ1-2 and V is TRBV12-3 or TRBV12-4, with D tentatively TRBD1 (5 bases). Trimming shortened V by 4 bases and J by 2 bases, and 20 bases separated the two germline ends. The length of the CDR3 is 17 residues. CDR3 sequence: CASSSRDSKGPNYGYTF. CDR3 nucleotides: TGTGCCAGCAGTTCCCGAGACAGTAAAGGGCCGAACTATGGCTACACCTTC.

The gene calls are TRBV5-1 and TRBJ2-1, with 14 bases lining up with TRBD2. The CDR3 covers 15 residues. Germline trimming cut 4 bases from V and 8 bases from J; bases unmatched to any gene: 5. Germline CDR1 is SGHRS and CDR2 is YFSETQ. CDR3 bases: TGCGCCAGCAGCGCGGGACTAGCGGGAGTGGATGAGCAGTTCTTC. It yields the protein CASSAGLAGVDEQFF.